These T cell receptor beta chains were read from a single sample in a study of blood T cell repertoires in COVID-19. Data came from immunoSEQ multiplex PCR; TCRdb stores just in-frame clones and leaves some out. The sample records roughly 80,000 clones, 82% being singletons. The sequenced sample was peripheral blood. These receptors were collected from a man aged 80 or over with acute or convalescent COVID-19. The CDR3 runs from the conserved cysteine through the conserved F or W. Fields, in order: clone size, V gene, D gene, J gene, CDR3 protein, CDR3 DNA. A D gene is named only where the DNA matches it firmly. Size is stated for part of the rows, as once, few or many counts, or as a class when the clone is expanded.

clone_size: .; v_call: TRBV2; d_call: TRBD2; j_call: TRBJ2-1; cdr3_aa: CASSPQRGSYNEQFF; cdr3_nt: TGTGCCAGCAGTCCCCAGCGGGGGTCCTACAATGAGCAGTTCTTC
clone_size: .; v_call: TRBV19; d_call: .; j_call: TRBJ1-1; cdr3_aa: CASSIGAVPSMNTEAFF; cdr3_nt: TGTGCCAGTAGTATAGGGGCAGTACCTAGCATGAACACTGAAGCTTTCTTT
clone_size: .; v_call: TRBV7-2; d_call: TRBD2; j_call: TRBJ2-3; cdr3_aa: CASSRGTSGGTDTQYF; cdr3_nt: TGTGCCAGCAGCAGGGGGACTAGCGGGGGCACAGATACGCAGTATTTT
clone_size: .; v_call: TRBV28; d_call: TRBD1; j_call: TRBJ1-2; cdr3_aa: CASSGSTGGYYGYTF; cdr3_nt: TGTGCCAGCAGTGGGTCGACAGGGGGCTACTATGGCTACACCTTC
clone_size: .; v_call: TRBV19; d_call: .; j_call: TRBJ1-2; cdr3_aa: CASSMEGGPYGYTF; cdr3_nt: TGTGCCAGTAGTATGGAGGGAGGTCCCTATGGCTACACCTTC
clone_size: .; v_call: TRBV30; d_call: TRBD1; j_call: TRBJ1-3; cdr3_aa: CAWSRGPGNTIYF; cdr3_nt: TGTGCCTGGAGCAGGGGGCCTGGAAACACCATATATTTT
clone_size: .; v_call: TRBV19; d_call: .; j_call: TRBJ1-4; cdr3_aa: CASSPRADGKLFF; cdr3_nt: TGTGCCAGTAGTCCCAGGGCGGATGGAAAACTGTTTTTT
clone_size: few; v_call: TRBV4-1; d_call: .; j_call: TRBJ1-2; cdr3_aa: CASSRLTGTRNNYGYTF; cdr3_nt: TGCGCCAGCAGCCGATTAACCGGGACACGAAATAACTATGGCTACACCTTC
clone_size: .; v_call: TRBV3-1/TRBV3-2; d_call: .; j_call: TRBJ1-2; cdr3_aa: CASSQVREGRDGYTF; cdr3_nt: TGTGCCAGCAGCCAAGTTCGGGAGGGTAGGGATGGCTACACCTTC
clone_size: .; v_call: TRBV19; d_call: .; j_call: TRBJ1-4; cdr3_aa: CASSIIRTAQSFELFF; cdr3_nt: TGTGCCAGTAGTATAATCAGGACAGCTCAATCATTCGAACTGTTTTTT
clone_size: .; v_call: TRBV10-3; d_call: .; j_call: TRBJ2-7; cdr3_aa: CAISPGGNGVYEQYF; cdr3_nt: TGTGCCATCAGCCCAGGGGGGAATGGAGTTTACGAGCAGTACTTC
clone_size: few; v_call: TRBV18; d_call: TRBD1; j_call: TRBJ1-4; cdr3_aa: CASSPGQGRIGATNEKLFF; cdr3_nt: TGTGCCAGCTCACCGGGACAGGGGAGAATTGGTGCAACTAATGAAAAACTGTTTTTT
clone_size: once; v_call: TRBV5-4; d_call: TRBD2; j_call: TRBJ2-5; cdr3_aa: CASSGLAGTQYF; cdr3_nt: TGTGCCAGCAGCGGACTAGCAGGGACCCAGTACTTC
clone_size: few; v_call: TRBV18; d_call: TRBD1; j_call: TRBJ2-7; cdr3_aa: CASSAGTGPIEQYF; cdr3_nt: TGTGCCAGCTCAGCCGGGACAGGCCCTATAGAGCAGTACTTC
clone_size: .; v_call: TRBV29-1; d_call: TRBD1; j_call: TRBJ2-1; cdr3_aa: CSVKDRANNNEQFF; cdr3_nt: TGCAGCGTGAAAGACAGGGCAAACAACAATGAGCAGTTCTTC
clone_size: .; v_call: TRBV10-3; d_call: TRBD2; j_call: TRBJ2-1; cdr3_aa: CAISDRGLAGGSNEQFF; cdr3_nt: TGTGCCATCAGTGATAGGGGACTAGCGGGGGGGAGCAATGAGCAGTTCTTC
clone_size: .; v_call: TRBV6-5; d_call: .; j_call: TRBJ1-2; cdr3_aa: CASSSRGPNYGYTF; cdr3_nt: TGTGCCAGCAGTTCAAGGGGCCCTAACTATGGCTACACCTTC
clone_size: .; v_call: TRBV27; d_call: TRBD1; j_call: TRBJ1-2; cdr3_aa: CASSLTGGGGYTF; cdr3_nt: TGTGCCAGCAGTTTGACAGGGGGAGGCGGCTACACCTTC
clone_size: .; v_call: TRBV5-1; d_call: TRBD1; j_call: TRBJ1-2; cdr3_aa: CASGGDPGGTDYGYTF; cdr3_nt: TGCGCCAGCGGGGGCGACCCAGGGGGCACGGACTATGGCTACACCTTC
clone_size: .; v_call: TRBV6-5; d_call: TRBD2; j_call: TRBJ2-3; cdr3_aa: CASTPAGGGTDTQYF; cdr3_nt: TGTGCCAGCACCCCCGCGGGGGGGGGCACAGATACGCAGTATTTT
clone_size: .; v_call: TRBV2; d_call: .; j_call: TRBJ1-3; cdr3_aa: CASSEMGRTGNTIYF; cdr3_nt: TGTGCCAGCAGTGAGATGGGGCGCACTGGAAACACCATATATTTT
clone_size: once; v_call: TRBV7-2; d_call: TRBD1; j_call: TRBJ1-2; cdr3_aa: CASSAGQGAAYGYTF; cdr3_nt: TGTGCCAGCAGCGCGGGACAGGGGGCGGCCTATGGCTACACCTTC
clone_size: .; v_call: TRBV30; d_call: .; j_call: TRBJ2-2; cdr3_aa: CAWSLGVSTNTGELFF; cdr3_nt: TGTGCCTGGAGTCTCGGGGTCTCAACGAACACCGGGGAGCTGTTTTTT
clone_size: .; v_call: TRBV3-1/TRBV3-2; d_call: TRBD1; j_call: TRBJ1-1; cdr3_aa: CASSQVKTGGNTEAFF; cdr3_nt: TGTGCCAGCAGCCAAGTCAAGACAGGGGGGAACACTGAAGCTTTCTTT
clone_size: .; v_call: TRBV4-2; d_call: .; j_call: TRBJ1-3; cdr3_aa: CASSQDRGRAGNTIYF; cdr3_nt: TGTGCCAGCAGCCAAGATAGGGGGAGGGCTGGAAACACCATATATTTT
clone_size: .; v_call: TRBV19; d_call: TRBD1; j_call: TRBJ1-1; cdr3_aa: CASRGWRQGVNTEAFF; cdr3_nt: TGTGCCAGTAGAGGTTGGCGACAGGGAGTGAACACTGAAGCTTTCTTT
clone_size: .; v_call: TRBV5-8; d_call: .; j_call: TRBJ1-6; cdr3_aa: CASSLHVGVGNSPLHF; cdr3_nt: TGTGCCAGCAGCTTGCACGTCGGGGTTGGGAATTCACCCCTCCACTTT
clone_size: .; v_call: TRBV2; d_call: TRBD1; j_call: TRBJ2-1; cdr3_aa: CASRDPLTGTGVF; cdr3_nt: TGTGCCAGCAGGGACCCTTTGACAGGGACCGGGGTCTTC
clone_size: .; v_call: TRBV19; d_call: .; j_call: TRBJ1-5; cdr3_aa: CASSRASNQPQHF; cdr3_nt: TGTGCCAGTAGCAGGGCTAGCAATCAGCCCCAGCATTTT
clone_size: .; v_call: TRBV10-1; d_call: TRBD1; j_call: TRBJ2-1; cdr3_aa: CASSEPFEGAEQFF; cdr3_nt: TGCGCCAGCAGTGAGCCGTTCGAGGGGGCTGAGCAGTTCTTC
clone_size: .; v_call: TRBV11-2; d_call: .; j_call: TRBJ2-2; cdr3_aa: CASSEVANTGELFF; cdr3_nt: TGTGCCAGCAGCGAGGTGGCGAACACCGGGGAGCTGTTTTTT
clone_size: .; v_call: TRBV25-1; d_call: .; j_call: TRBJ2-5; cdr3_aa: CASSRNILPETQYF; cdr3_nt: TGTGCCAGCAGCAGAAATATCCTCCCAGAGACCCAGTACTTC
clone_size: .; v_call: TRBV27; d_call: TRBD1; j_call: TRBJ1-5; cdr3_aa: CASSLDRGRQPQHF; cdr3_nt: TGTGCCAGCAGTCTCGACAGGGGAAGGCAGCCCCAGCATTTT
clone_size: .; v_call: TRBV19; d_call: TRBD1; j_call: TRBJ1-1; cdr3_aa: CASSMLGDRGFTEAFF; cdr3_nt: TGTGCCAGTAGTATGCTGGGGGACAGGGGCTTTACTGAAGCTTTCTTT
clone_size: .; v_call: TRBV3-1/TRBV3-2; d_call: .; j_call: TRBJ2-7; cdr3_aa: CASSQDWRADEQYF; cdr3_nt: TGTGCCAGCAGCCAAGATTGGCGAGCGGACGAGCAGTACTTC
clone_size: .; v_call: TRBV19; d_call: .; j_call: TRBJ1-1; cdr3_aa: CASSIVRGSAIEAFF; cdr3_nt: TGTGCCAGTAGTATAGTAAGGGGGTCCGCTATTGAAGCTTTCTTT
clone_size: few; v_call: TRBV19; d_call: .; j_call: TRBJ2-7; cdr3_aa: CASSGPGDYEQYF; cdr3_nt: TGTGCCAGTAGTGGTCCGGGGGACTACGAGCAGTACTTC
clone_size: .; v_call: TRBV5-4; d_call: .; j_call: TRBJ1-1; cdr3_aa: CASSPGGAQKDTEAFF; cdr3_nt: TGTGCCAGCAGCCCCGGGGGGGCCCAGAAGGACACTGAAGCTTTCTTT
clone_size: few; v_call: TRBV6-6; d_call: .; j_call: TRBJ2-2; cdr3_aa: CASRSISNTGELFF; cdr3_nt: TGTGCCAGCAGGAGCATATCGAACACCGGGGAGCTGTTTTTT
clone_size: .; v_call: TRBV3-1/TRBV3-2; d_call: TRBD2; j_call: TRBJ2-1; cdr3_aa: CASSLGGRVTYNEQFF; cdr3_nt: TGTGCCAGCAGCCTCGGGGGGAGGGTCACCTACAATGAGCAGTTCTTC
clone_size: few; v_call: TRBV3-1/TRBV3-2; d_call: .; j_call: TRBJ1-2; cdr3_aa: CASSSWTATHYGYTF; cdr3_nt: TGTGCCAGCAGCAGTTGGACAGCCACTCACTATGGCTACACCTTC